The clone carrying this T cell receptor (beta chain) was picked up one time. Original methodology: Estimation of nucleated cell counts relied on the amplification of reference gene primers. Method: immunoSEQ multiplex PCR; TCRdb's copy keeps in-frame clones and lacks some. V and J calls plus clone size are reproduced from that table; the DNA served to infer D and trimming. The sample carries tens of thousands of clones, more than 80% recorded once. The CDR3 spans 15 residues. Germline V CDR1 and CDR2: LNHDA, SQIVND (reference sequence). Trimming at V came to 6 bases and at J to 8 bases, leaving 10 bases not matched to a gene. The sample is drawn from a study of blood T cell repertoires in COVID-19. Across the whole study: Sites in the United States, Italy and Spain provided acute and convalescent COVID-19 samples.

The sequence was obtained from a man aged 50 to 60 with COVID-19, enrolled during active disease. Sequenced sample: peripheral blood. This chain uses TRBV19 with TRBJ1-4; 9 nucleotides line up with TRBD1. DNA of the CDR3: TGTGCCAGTAGCAAGCACAGGGGGCAAGACGAAAAACTGTTTTTT. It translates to CASSKHRGQDEKLFF.